This TCR beta chain was found in a study of shared clonotypes between healthy human individuals. Notes on the study in general: The small donor group covered limited genetic and exposure diversity. Rarefaction demonstrated incomplete sorted-subset sequencing despite large depth.

Every donor was a Caucasian adult from Nashville, Tennessee. Partitioning of CD4+ cells yielded a CD45RA+ naive subset and a CD45RA-negative memory subset. The method was immunoSEQ multiplex PCR; TCRdb's version includes in-frame clones alone and lacks a portion of them. The repertoire holds about 2 million clones, with 85% to 95% as singletons. Worth noting for this clone: Its target is not known.

Germline assignment: CDR1 MNHNY and CDR2 SVGAGI (reference sequence). The V end was cut by 2 bases, the J end by 4 bases, with 11 bases between. The CDR3 spans 14 residues. Sample: naive CD4+ T cells sorted from blood. Subset denoted: CD45RA+ positively selected. The chain joins TRBV6-6 to TRBJ1-2; D gene ambiguous. This receptor was identified in a man aged 18 to 30 in good health. The CDR3 bases are TGTGCCAGCAGTTACGATCGAACCGCCTATGGCTACACCTTC. Amino acid sequence: CASSYDRTAYGYTF.